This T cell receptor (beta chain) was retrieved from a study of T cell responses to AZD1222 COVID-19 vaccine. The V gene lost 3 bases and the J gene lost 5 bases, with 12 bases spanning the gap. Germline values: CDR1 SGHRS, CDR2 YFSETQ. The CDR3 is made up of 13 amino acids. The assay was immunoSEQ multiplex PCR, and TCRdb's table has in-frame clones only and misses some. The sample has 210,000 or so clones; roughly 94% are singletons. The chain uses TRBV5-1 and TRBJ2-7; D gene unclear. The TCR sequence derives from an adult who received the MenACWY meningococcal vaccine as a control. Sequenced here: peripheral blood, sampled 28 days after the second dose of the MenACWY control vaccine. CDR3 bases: TGCGCCAGCAGCTATAATGCAGTGGACGAGCAGTACTTC. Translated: CASSYNAVDEQYF.